This record covers a single T cell receptor (beta chain). The record originates from a study of blood T cell repertoires in COVID-19. Study-level information: The cDNA or gDNA used as material had been derived from T cells, B-cell-depleted T cells, or PBMCs.

The V gene's germline CDR1 is SGHVS and CDR2 FQNEAQ. CDR3 length: 14 residues. Unmatched junction bases numbered 4, after V lost 1 base and J lost 5 bases. Original analysis: Estimation of nucleated cell counts relied on the amplification of reference gene primers. Measured with immunoSEQ multiplex PCR; TCRdb has only the in-frame clones, and not every one. The V and J calls and clone size come from that table; D and trimming were worked out from the DNA. Among about 91,000 clones listed, approximately 78% were seen once. The TCR comes from a man in his fifties or sixties with active or convalescent COVID-19. J is TRBJ2-5 and V is TRBV7-8; 7 nucleotides agree with TRBD1. Sequencing was done on a sample of peripheral blood. CDR3 nucleotides: TGTGCCAGCAGCTTAGGTGGGACAGACGAGACCCAGTACTTC. Its protein product is CASSLGGTDETQYF.